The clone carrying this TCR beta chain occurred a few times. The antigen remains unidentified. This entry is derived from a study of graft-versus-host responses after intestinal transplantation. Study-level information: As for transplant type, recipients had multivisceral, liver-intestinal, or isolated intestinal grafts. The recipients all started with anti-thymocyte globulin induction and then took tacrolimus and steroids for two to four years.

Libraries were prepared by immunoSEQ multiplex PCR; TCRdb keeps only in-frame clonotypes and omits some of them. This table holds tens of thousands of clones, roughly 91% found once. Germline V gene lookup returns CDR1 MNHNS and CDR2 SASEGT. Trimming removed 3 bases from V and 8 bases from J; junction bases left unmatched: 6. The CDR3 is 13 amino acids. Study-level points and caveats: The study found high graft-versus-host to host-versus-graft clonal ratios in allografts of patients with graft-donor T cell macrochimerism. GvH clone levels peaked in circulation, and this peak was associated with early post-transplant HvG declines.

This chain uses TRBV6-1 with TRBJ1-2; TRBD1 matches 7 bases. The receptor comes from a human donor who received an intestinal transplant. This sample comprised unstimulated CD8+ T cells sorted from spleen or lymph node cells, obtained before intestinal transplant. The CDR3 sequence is CASSDPGGIGYTF. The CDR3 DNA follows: TGTGCCAGCAGTGACCCAGGGGGAATAGGCTACACCTTC.